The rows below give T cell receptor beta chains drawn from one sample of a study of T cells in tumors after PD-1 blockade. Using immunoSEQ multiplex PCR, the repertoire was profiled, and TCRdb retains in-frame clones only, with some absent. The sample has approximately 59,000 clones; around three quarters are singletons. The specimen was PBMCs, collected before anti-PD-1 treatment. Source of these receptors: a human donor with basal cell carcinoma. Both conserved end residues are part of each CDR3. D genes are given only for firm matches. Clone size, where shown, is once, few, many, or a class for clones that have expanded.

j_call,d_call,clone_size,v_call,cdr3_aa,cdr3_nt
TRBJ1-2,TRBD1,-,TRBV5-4,CASSSGTGSTDYGYTF,TGTGCCAGCAGCTCCGGGACAGGGTCTACCGACTATGGCTACACCTTC
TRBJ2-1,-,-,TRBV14,CASGRRSYNEQFF,TGTGCCAGCGGACGCCGCTCCTACAATGAGCAGTTCTTC
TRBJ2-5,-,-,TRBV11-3,CASRGHQETQYF,TGTGCCAGCAGAGGACATCAAGAGACCCAGTACTTC
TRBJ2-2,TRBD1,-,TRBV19,CASSWAGGISGELFF,TGTGCCAGTAGTTGGGCAGGGGGCATCTCCGGGGAGCTGTTTTTT
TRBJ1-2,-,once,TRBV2,CASRVGDYGYTF,TGTGCCAGCAGGGTCGGAGACTATGGCTACACCTTC
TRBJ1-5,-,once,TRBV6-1,CASSESLMGLSNQPQHF,TGTGCCAGCAGTGAAAGTCTAATGGGGCTCAGCAATCAGCCCCAGCATTTT
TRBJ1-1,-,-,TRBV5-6,CASSLVQGTEAFF,TGTGCCAGCAGCTTGGTCCAGGGCACTGAAGCTTTCTTT
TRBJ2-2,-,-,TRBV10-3,CAIRSDSNTGELFF,TGTGCCATCAGATCGGACAGCAACACCGGGGAGCTGTTTTTT
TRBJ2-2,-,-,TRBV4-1,CASSRNRDLNTGELFF,TGCGCCAGCAGCCGAAACCGGGACTTGAACACCGGGGAGCTGTTTTTT
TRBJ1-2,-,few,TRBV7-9,CASSAAGGRQKTF,TGTGCCAGCAGCGCCGCCGGCGGCAGGCAGAAAACCTTC
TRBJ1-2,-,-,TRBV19,CASSIGLTYGYTF,TGTGCCAGTAGTATAGGCCTGACCTATGGCTACACCTTC
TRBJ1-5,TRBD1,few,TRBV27,CASSFGGQGNQPQHF,TGTGCCAGCAGTTTCGGAGGACAGGGAAATCAGCCCCAGCATTTT
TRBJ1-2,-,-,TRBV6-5,CASSSAGGYTF,TGTGCCAGCAGTTCGGCGGGTGGCTACACCTTC
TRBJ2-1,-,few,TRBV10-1,CASSVEAELFF,TGCGCCAGCAGTGTTGAAGCGGAATTGTTCTTC
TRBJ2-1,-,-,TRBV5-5,CASSLAGAAYNEQFF,TGTGCCAGCAGCTTGGCGGGGGCCGCCTACAATGAGCAGTTCTTC
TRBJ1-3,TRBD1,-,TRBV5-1,CASSPGQGSAGNTIYF,TGCGCCAGCAGCCCCGGACAGGGATCGGCTGGAAACACCATATATTTT
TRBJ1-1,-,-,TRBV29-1,CSVSKGNTEAFF,TGCAGCGTTTCAAAGGGAAACACTGAAGCTTTCTTT
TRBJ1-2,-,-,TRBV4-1,CASSQGRSNYGYTF,TGCGCCAGCAGCCAAGGCAGGTCTAACTATGGCTACACCTTC
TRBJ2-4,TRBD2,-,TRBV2,CASRDLSGGAGKQYF,TGTGCCAGCAGGGATTTAAGCGGGGGGGCAGGTAAACAGTACTTC
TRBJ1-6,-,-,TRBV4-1,CASSQEGAAGRSGSPLHF,TGCGCCAGCAGCCAAGAAGGAGCGGCGGGCAGGTCAGGTTCACCCCTCCACTTT
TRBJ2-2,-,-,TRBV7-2,CASSSWVGEAGELFF,TGTGCCAGCAGCTCTTGGGTCGGGGAAGCCGGGGAGCTGTTTTTT
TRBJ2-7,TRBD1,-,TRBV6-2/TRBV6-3,CASSSTFRQGAVANEQYF,TGTGCCAGCAGTTCAACCTTCCGACAGGGCGCTGTCGCCAACGAGCAGTACTTC
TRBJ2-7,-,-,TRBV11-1,CASGLDRAYEQYF,TGTGCCAGCGGTTTAGACAGAGCCTACGAGCAGTACTTC
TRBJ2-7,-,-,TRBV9,CASPELGEREQYF,TGTGCCAGCCCCGAGTTGGGGGAACGAGAGCAGTACTTC
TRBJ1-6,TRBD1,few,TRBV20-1,CSASPGGNNSPLHF,TGCAGTGCTAGTCCAGGGGGGAATAATTCACCCCTCCACTTT
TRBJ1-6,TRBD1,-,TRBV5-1,CASSEQGNNSPLHF,TGCGCCAGCAGCGAACAGGGGAATAATTCACCCCTCCACTTT
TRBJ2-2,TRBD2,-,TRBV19,CASSVTSGGNTGELFF,TGTGCCAGTAGTGTCACTAGCGGGGGGAACACCGGGGAGCTGTTTTTT
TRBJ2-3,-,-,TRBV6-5,CASSYTGDTQYF,TGTGCCAGCAGTTACACAGGGGATACGCAGTATTTT
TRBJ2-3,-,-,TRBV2,CAGLVGETDTQYF,TGTGCCGGCTTAGTGGGGGAGACAGATACGCAGTATTTT
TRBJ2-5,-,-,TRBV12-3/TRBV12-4,CASSLPEGETQYF,TGTGCCAGCAGTCTGCCGGAGGGTGAGACCCAGTACTTC
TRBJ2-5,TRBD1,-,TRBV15,CATSQTKDRGRGETQYF,TGTGCCACCAGCCAAACCAAGGACAGGGGCAGGGGAGAGACCCAGTACTTC
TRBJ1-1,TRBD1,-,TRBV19,CASSTGQGRTEAFF,TGTGCCAGTAGTACGGGACAGGGAAGGACTGAAGCTTTCTTT
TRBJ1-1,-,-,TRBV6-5,CASSYIVNTEAFF,TGTGCCAGCAGTTACATTGTGAACACTGAAGCTTTCTTT
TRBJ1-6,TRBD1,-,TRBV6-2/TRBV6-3,CASSRSGQGANSPLHF,TGTGCCAGCAGCCGATCCGGACAGGGAGCAAATTCACCCCTCCACTTT
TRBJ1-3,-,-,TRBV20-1,CSAIDRFGNTIYF,TGCAGTGCTATTGACCGCTTTGGAAACACCATATATTTT
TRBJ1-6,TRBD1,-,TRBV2,CASSEEGANSPFHF,TGTGCCAGCAGTGAGGAGGGGGCGAATTCACCCTTCCACTTT
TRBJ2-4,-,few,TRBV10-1,CASSDQAQGFNIQYF,TGCGCCAGCAGTGACCAGGCACAGGGATTCAACATTCAGTACTTC
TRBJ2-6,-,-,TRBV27,CASSLSQIRSGANVLTF,TGTGCCAGCAGTTTATCACAGATCCGCTCTGGGGCCAACGTCCTGACTTTC
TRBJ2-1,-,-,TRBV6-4,CASSLTGGNNEQFF,TGTGCCAGCTCCCTGACAGGAGGAAACAATGAGCAGTTCTTC
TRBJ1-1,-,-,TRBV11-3,CASSSRGHTEAFF,TGTGCCAGCAGCTCCCGTGGCCACACTGAAGCTTTCTTT
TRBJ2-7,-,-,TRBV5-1,CASSQDASSYEQYF,TGCGCCAGCAGCCAGGACGCGAGCTCCTACGAGCAGTACTTC
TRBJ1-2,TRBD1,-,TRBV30,CAWRNPGAGGTYGYTF,TGTGCCTGGAGAAACCCCGGGGCAGGGGGAACCTATGGCTACACCTTC
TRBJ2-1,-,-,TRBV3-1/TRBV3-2,CASSSRGTNNEQFF,TGTGCCAGCAGCTCCCGAGGTACCAACAATGAGCAGTTCTTC
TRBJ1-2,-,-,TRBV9,CASFSYGSNYGYTF,TGTGCCAGCTTCAGCTACGGGTCTAACTATGGCTACACCTTC
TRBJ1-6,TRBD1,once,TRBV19,CASRADRGTNSPLHF,TGTGCCAGTAGGGCGGACAGGGGGACTAATTCACCCCTCCACTTT
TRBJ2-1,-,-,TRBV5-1,CASSLVLGGEQFF,TGCGCCAGCAGCTTGGTACTCGGGGGTGAGCAGTTCTTC
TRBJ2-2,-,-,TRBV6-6,CASAGTMVRGELFF,TGTGCCAGCGCCGGGACAATGGTACGCGGGGAGCTGTTTTTT
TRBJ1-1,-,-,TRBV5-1,CASSLDAGMNTEAFF,TGCGCCAGCAGCTTGGATGCAGGTATGAACACTGAAGCTTTCTTT